This TCR beta chain was sequenced during a study of T cells in Graves' hyperthyroidism and ophthalmopathy. Study-wide points: Among thyroid clonotypes expanded above 0.001, most also appeared in blood. The authors' 13 V-J model separated ophthalmopathy from stable hyperthyroidism.

What was amplified from RNA transcripts were TCR beta CDR3 regions. Initially, a first-round RT-PCR of the TCR CDR3 employed the HTBI primer set. TCRdb independently ran MiXCR on the multiplex PCR reads; one entry per CDR3 protein. This sample has some 650,000 distinct CDR3 sequences, with roughly 16% found just once. Clinical Activity Scores of at least 3, NOSPECS grades of at least 4 and durations under 3 months characterized ophthalmopathy patients. The germline CDR1 and CDR2 sequences are LNHDA and SQIVND (reference sequence). This CDR3 spans 13 amino acids. Losses at the gene ends were 7 bases for V and 4 bases for J; bases not matched to a gene: 6. A remark on this clonotype: The target antigen is unknown.

The sequence derives from a woman aged 40 to 50 with Graves' ophthalmopathy. The V call is TRBV19, the J call TRBJ2-7; 8 positions agree with TRBD1. The sequenced sample was blood. The CDR3 bases are TGTGCCAGTACCGGACAGGGACCGTACGAGCAGTACTTC. It encodes CASTGQGPYEQYF.